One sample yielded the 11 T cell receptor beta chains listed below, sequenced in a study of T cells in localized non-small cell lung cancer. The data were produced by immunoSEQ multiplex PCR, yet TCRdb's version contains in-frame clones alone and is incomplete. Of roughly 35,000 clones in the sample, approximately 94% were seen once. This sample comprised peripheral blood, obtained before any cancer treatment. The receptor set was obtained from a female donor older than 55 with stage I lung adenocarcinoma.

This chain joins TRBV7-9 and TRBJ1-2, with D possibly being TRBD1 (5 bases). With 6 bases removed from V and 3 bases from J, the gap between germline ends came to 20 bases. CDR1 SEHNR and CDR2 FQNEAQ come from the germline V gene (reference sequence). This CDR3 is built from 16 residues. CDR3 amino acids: CASSSSFQGFDYGYTF. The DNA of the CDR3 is TGTGCCAGCAGTTCAAGCTTCCAGGGTTTTGACTATGGCTACACCTTC. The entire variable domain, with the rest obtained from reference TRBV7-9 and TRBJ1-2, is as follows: DTGVSQNPRHKITKRGQNVTFRCDPISEHNRLYWYRQTLGQGPEFLTYFQNEAQLEKSRLLSDRFSAERPKGSFSTLEIQRTEQGDSAMYLCASSSSFQGFDYGYTFGSGTRLTVV.

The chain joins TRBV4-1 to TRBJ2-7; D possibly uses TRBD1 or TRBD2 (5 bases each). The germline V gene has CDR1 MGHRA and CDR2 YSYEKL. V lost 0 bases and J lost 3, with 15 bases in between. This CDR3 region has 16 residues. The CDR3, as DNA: TGCGCCAGCAGCCAAGAGGTTCGGGATAGGGGCTACGAGCAGTACTTC. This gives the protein CASSQEVRDRGYEQYF.

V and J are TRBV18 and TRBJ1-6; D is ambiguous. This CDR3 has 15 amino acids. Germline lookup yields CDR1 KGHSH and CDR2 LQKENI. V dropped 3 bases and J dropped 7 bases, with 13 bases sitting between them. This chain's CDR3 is CASSPGGAGNSPLHF. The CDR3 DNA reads TGTGCCAGCTCACCCGGAGGAGCTGGGAATTCACCCCTCCACTTT. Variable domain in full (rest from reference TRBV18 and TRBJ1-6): NAGVMQNPRHLVRRRGQEARLRCSPMKGHSHVYWYRQLPEEGLKFMVYLQKENIIDESGMPKERFSAEFPKEGPSILRIQQVVRGDSAAYFCASSPGGAGNSPLHFGNGTRLTVT.

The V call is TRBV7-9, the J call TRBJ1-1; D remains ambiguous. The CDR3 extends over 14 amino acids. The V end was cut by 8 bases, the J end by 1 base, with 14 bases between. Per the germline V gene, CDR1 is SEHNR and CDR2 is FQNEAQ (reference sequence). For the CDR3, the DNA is TGTGCCAGCCTGCCCGGTAGTGGGAACACTGAAGCTTTCTTT. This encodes CASLPGSGNTEAFF. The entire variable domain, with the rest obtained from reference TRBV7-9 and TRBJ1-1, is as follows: DTGVSQNPRHKITKRGQNVTFRCDPISEHNRLYWYRQTLGQGPEFLTYFQNEAQLEKSRLLSDRFSAERPKGSFSTLEIQRTEQGDSAMYLCASLPGSGNTEAFFGQGTRLTVV.

As DNA, the CDR3 is TGTGCCAGCAGCTTAGAGCAATATCAGCCCCAGCATTTT. Protein sequence: CASSLEQYQPQHF. This chain connects TRBV5-4 to TRBJ1-5, with unresolved D. The ends were cut back, 2 bases at V and 5 bases at J, with 8 bases in the middle. CDR1 and CDR2 (germline): SGHNT, YYREEE (reference sequence). CDR3 length: 13 residues.

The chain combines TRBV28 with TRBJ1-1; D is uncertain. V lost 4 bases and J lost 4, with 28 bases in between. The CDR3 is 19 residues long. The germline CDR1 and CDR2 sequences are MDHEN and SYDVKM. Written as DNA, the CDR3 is TGTGCCAGCAGTTCAGATCCGGCAGGTGAAGTAGGGCGGCTCACTGAAGCTTTCTTT. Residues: CASSSDPAGEVGRLTEAFF. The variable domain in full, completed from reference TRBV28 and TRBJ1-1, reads DVKVTQSSRYLVKRTGEKVFLECVQDMDHENMFWYRQDPGLGLRLIYFSYDVKMKEKGDIPEGYSVSREKKERFSLILESASTNQTSMYLCASSSDPAGEVGRLTEAFFGQGTRLTVV.

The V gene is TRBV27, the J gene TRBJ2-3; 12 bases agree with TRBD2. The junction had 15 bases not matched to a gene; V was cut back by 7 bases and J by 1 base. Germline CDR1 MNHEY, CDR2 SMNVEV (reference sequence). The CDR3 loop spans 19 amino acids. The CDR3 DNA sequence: TGTGCCAGCATGCGGGGGCGACTAGCGGGGGAGAGGGGCACAGATACGCAGTATTTT. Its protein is CASMRGRLAGERGTDTQYF.

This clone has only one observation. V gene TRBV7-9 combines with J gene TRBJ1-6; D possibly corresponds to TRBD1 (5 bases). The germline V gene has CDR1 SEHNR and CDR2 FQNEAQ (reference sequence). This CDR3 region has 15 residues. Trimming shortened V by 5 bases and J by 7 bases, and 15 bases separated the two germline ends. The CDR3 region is CASSGAGISNSPLHF. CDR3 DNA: TGTGCCAGCAGCGGGGCCGGGATTAGCAATTCACCCCTCCACTTT.

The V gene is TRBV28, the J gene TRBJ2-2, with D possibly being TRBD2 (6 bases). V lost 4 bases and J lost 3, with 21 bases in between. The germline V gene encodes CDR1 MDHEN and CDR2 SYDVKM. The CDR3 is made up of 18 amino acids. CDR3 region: CASSYPRGEGGDTGELFF. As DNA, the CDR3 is TGTGCCAGCAGTTACCCTAGAGGGGAAGGAGGGGACACCGGGGAGCTGTTTTTT.

This chain's CDR3 is CAIRDSYEQYV. CDR3 sequence (DNA): TGTGCCATCAGAGACTCCTACGAGCAGTACGTC. The chain joins TRBV10-3 to TRBJ2-7, with D hard to call. CDR3 length: 11 amino acids. Per germline, CDR1 ENHRY and CDR2 SYGVKD. V was shortened by 6 bases and J by 0 bases, with 3 bases between the two germline ends.

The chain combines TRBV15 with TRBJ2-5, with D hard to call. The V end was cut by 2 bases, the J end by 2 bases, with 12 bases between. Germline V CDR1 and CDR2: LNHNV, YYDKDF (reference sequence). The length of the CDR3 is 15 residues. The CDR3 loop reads CATSRQTSSQETQYF. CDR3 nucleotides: TGTGCCACCAGCAGACAGACCAGTAGTCAAGAGACCCAGTACTTC.